The following is a T cell receptor (beta chain) sequence with its context. Its cognate antigen has yet to be identified. Base qualities are missing; no much larger clone stands one base away. The germline V gene encodes CDR1 SGHTA and CDR2 FQGTGA. V loses 5 bases, J loses 4 bases, and the germline ends lie 17 bases apart. Reading from cysteine to phenylalanine, the CDR3 counts 16 amino acids. The CDR3 DNA has 48 bases and is translated from base 1. A patient counted as having stable Graves' hyperthyroidism if no progression to ophthalmopathy occurred over 18 months of follow-up. Hyperthyroidism patients were aged 18 to 65 years and newly diagnosed, with disease duration of less than 2 months. Any patient with an uncontrolled infection, another autoimmune disease, pregnancy or lactation was excluded. Diagnoses were based on clinical symptoms, serum thyroxine and TRAb, thyroid ultrasound and orbital computed tomography. PBMCs were isolated from about 9.1 ml of fresh peripheral blood by Ficoll-Paque density gradient centrifugation. Total RNA was extracted using Trizol reagent, and RNA quality was assessed on an Agilent 2100 Bioanalyzer.

This record belongs to a study of T cells in Graves' hyperthyroidism and ophthalmopathy (dated by TCRdb to between 2018 and 2020). Concerning the study at large: Peripheral blood was sampled at the time of initial diagnosis, prior to any treatment. The approximately 90 discovery patients were randomly split 7:3 into training and test sets. In about 6 Graves' hyperthyroidism patients, the study also compared T-cell repertoires from thyroid tissue with T-cell repertoires from blood. To identify distinguishing TCR V-J signatures, a discovery cohort of around 98 patients was used, comprising under 45 with Graves' ophthalmopathy and 55 to 65 with stable Graves' hyperthyroidism. Whether ophthalmopathy could be predicted prospectively was tested in an independent validation cohort made up of roughly 19 hyperthyroidism patients plus 17 patients who later progressed to ophthalmopathy. Following sampling, methimazole starting at 30 mg daily was given to hyperthyroidism patients, and high-dose intravenous methylprednisolone was given to ophthalmopathy patients. TCR Vbeta CDR3 sequencing of 135 peripheral blood samples (around 45 ophthalmopathy, some 75 hyperthyroidism and around 17 progressor patients) is reported in the paper. The full study reports these points: A model built on a 13 V-J signature distinguished ophthalmopathy from stable hyperthyroidism, reaching 87.88% sensitivity and about 81% specificity in cross-validation and 80%/75% in testing. In validation, progression to ophthalmopathy was predicted by the model with roughly 69% sensitivity and around 75% specificity, a median of approximately 6.5 months before onset. Most expanded thyroid clonotypes (frequency above 0.001) were also detected in blood, suggesting blood repertoires may reflect thyroid immune responses. No statistical method was used to fix the sample size in advance, and group allocation was not hidden from the investigators.

The TCR beta CDR3 regions were amplified from RNA transcripts. The TCR CDR3 was subjected to a first round of RT-PCR using the HTBI primer set and the Qiagen OneStep RT-PCR kit. Libraries were constructed in a second round of multiplex PCR, after which size selection and purification were carried out. Sequencing of the libraries was done on an Illumina HiSeq2000 using paired-end 100 bp reads. Processing in the source paper ran as follows. Raw data were processed with SOAPnuke, discarding reads with adapters, uncalled bases, mean Phred below 15, or no exact constant-primer or identifier match. COPE v1.2.5 was used to merge high-quality paired reads, and clonotypes were defined as unique nucleotide sequences. MiTCR v1.1 was used to align clonotypes to the IMGT TRBV, TRBD and TRBJ reference segments. The analysis included only V-J combinations with a frequency above 0.0001, which together covered 98% to 99.2% of the repertoires. A TCS score was defined as the ratio between F50 (clonal expansion) and ExV (chaos), using BLOSUM62-based TCRdist between CDR3 peptides within each V-J. Welch's t-statistics and random forest reduced approximately 520 V-J features to 13, which were used in a naive Bayes classifier (R e1071). Using fastp trimming at Q25 and MiXCR clonotype assembly, TCRdb reanalyzed the public sequencing data and kept in-frame beta chains. Rows with one shared CDR3 protein collapse into an entry with the most common genes and DNA. The V and J calls here are based on TCRdb, not the publication. The sample contains 550,000 to 800,000 distinct CDR3 sequences, around a sixth of them found a single time. Clones ranked in the top ten supply 15% to 19% of the sample.

The rearrangement combines TRBV7-3 with TRBJ2-2; the D gene is perhaps TRBD2, from 6 matching bases. The TCR was taken from a man between 50 and 59 years old with Graves' hyperthyroidism. Sequenced: blood. The DNA sequence is as follows: TGTGCCAGCAGCCTAGTACTGGCGGGACCCACCGGGGAGCTGTTTTTT. This is translated as CASSLVLAGPTGELFF.